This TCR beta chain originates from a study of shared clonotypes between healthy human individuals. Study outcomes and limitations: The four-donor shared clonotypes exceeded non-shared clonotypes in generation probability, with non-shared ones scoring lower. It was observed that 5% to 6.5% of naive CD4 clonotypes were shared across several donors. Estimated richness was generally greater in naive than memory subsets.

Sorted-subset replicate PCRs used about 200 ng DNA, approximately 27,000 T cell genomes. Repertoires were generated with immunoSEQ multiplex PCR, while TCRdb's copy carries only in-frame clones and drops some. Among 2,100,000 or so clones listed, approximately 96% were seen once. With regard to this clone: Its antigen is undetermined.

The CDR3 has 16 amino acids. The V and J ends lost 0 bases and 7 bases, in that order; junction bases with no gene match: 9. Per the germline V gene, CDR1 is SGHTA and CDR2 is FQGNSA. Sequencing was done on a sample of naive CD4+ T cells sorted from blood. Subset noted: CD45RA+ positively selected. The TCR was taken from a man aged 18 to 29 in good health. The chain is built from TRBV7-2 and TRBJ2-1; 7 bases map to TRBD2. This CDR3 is CASSLALRLAENEQFF. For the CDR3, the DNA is TGTGCCAGCAGCTTAGCACTACGTCTAGCGGAGAATGAGCAGTTCTTC.